This T cell receptor beta chain was identified in a study of T-cell reconstitution after alpha-beta-depleted transplantation in children. Findings of the study overall: Diversity and T-cell counts at one year after transplant derived mostly from new T cells. Several hundred expanded graft clones reportedly supplied alpha-beta T cells about two months after transplant.

There are a few counts of this clonotype. Antigen unknown. As it was prepared, the TCRbeta library received unique molecular identifiers. Using its own MiXCR run on the PCR reads, TCRdb lists one record per CDR3 protein. The table lists about 500,000 distinct CDR3 sequences, over 10% of them singletons. The CDR3 covers 15 residues. Germline CDR1 reads LGHDT; CDR2 reads YNNKEL (reference sequence). V was trimmed by 1 base and J by 8 bases, leaving 17 bases between them. The clonotype comes from a female patient between 2 and 15 years old who had a stem cell transplant for aplastic anemia, so the T cells may come from the graft donor. The sequencing used PBMCs, mostly from graft donor cells, collected 180 days after TCRalphabeta/CD19-depleted stem cell transplant. This chain links TRBV3-1 with TRBJ1-1; the D gene is possibly TRBD1 (5 bases). CDR3 in amino acids: CASSQVKVMGREAFF. The CDR3 DNA sequence: TGTGCCAGCAGCCAAGTCAAGGTTATGGGACGAGAAGCTTTCTTT.